The clone carrying this T cell receptor (beta chain) was seen only a few times. Antigen specificity is unknown. Germline CDR1 and CDR2: MNHEY and SVGAGI. This CDR3 is built from 14 residues. V shed 6 bases, J shed 6 bases, and the junction held 8 bases outside the gene matches. These data originate in a study of human T cells and chemical hapten exposure. Study results and limitations: As patch test score rose, PT1 expanded TCR counts tended to rise as well. TCRs above 1 in 1000 frequency did not change with DPC sensitization. Since the donors had alopecia, their immune response may not be the same as that of healthy people. Expanded TCRs formed significantly more large CDR3 similarity clusters than controls.

TCRdb reanalysed the RACE reads using MiXCR and keeps one entry per CDR3 protein. The sample has some 350,000 distinct CDR3 sequences, under 6.5% seen once. Documented time point: patch test 2, 6 weeks after DPC sensitization. The sample's treatment: therapeutic diphenylcyclopropenone sensitization with weekly scalp DPC. The TCR was taken from a woman aged 18-35 years with alopecia areata. Some clones in this sample may be carry-over from other donors' samples. The chain couples TRBV6-5 to TRBJ2-5; 9 bases align to TRBD1. The starting material was whole blood, obtained in connection with sensitization to the hapten diphenylcyclopropenone (DPC). CDR3 loop: CASSQTGGGKTQYF. The CDR3 DNA follows: TGTGCCAGCAGCCAAACAGGGGGCGGGAAGACCCAGTACTTC.